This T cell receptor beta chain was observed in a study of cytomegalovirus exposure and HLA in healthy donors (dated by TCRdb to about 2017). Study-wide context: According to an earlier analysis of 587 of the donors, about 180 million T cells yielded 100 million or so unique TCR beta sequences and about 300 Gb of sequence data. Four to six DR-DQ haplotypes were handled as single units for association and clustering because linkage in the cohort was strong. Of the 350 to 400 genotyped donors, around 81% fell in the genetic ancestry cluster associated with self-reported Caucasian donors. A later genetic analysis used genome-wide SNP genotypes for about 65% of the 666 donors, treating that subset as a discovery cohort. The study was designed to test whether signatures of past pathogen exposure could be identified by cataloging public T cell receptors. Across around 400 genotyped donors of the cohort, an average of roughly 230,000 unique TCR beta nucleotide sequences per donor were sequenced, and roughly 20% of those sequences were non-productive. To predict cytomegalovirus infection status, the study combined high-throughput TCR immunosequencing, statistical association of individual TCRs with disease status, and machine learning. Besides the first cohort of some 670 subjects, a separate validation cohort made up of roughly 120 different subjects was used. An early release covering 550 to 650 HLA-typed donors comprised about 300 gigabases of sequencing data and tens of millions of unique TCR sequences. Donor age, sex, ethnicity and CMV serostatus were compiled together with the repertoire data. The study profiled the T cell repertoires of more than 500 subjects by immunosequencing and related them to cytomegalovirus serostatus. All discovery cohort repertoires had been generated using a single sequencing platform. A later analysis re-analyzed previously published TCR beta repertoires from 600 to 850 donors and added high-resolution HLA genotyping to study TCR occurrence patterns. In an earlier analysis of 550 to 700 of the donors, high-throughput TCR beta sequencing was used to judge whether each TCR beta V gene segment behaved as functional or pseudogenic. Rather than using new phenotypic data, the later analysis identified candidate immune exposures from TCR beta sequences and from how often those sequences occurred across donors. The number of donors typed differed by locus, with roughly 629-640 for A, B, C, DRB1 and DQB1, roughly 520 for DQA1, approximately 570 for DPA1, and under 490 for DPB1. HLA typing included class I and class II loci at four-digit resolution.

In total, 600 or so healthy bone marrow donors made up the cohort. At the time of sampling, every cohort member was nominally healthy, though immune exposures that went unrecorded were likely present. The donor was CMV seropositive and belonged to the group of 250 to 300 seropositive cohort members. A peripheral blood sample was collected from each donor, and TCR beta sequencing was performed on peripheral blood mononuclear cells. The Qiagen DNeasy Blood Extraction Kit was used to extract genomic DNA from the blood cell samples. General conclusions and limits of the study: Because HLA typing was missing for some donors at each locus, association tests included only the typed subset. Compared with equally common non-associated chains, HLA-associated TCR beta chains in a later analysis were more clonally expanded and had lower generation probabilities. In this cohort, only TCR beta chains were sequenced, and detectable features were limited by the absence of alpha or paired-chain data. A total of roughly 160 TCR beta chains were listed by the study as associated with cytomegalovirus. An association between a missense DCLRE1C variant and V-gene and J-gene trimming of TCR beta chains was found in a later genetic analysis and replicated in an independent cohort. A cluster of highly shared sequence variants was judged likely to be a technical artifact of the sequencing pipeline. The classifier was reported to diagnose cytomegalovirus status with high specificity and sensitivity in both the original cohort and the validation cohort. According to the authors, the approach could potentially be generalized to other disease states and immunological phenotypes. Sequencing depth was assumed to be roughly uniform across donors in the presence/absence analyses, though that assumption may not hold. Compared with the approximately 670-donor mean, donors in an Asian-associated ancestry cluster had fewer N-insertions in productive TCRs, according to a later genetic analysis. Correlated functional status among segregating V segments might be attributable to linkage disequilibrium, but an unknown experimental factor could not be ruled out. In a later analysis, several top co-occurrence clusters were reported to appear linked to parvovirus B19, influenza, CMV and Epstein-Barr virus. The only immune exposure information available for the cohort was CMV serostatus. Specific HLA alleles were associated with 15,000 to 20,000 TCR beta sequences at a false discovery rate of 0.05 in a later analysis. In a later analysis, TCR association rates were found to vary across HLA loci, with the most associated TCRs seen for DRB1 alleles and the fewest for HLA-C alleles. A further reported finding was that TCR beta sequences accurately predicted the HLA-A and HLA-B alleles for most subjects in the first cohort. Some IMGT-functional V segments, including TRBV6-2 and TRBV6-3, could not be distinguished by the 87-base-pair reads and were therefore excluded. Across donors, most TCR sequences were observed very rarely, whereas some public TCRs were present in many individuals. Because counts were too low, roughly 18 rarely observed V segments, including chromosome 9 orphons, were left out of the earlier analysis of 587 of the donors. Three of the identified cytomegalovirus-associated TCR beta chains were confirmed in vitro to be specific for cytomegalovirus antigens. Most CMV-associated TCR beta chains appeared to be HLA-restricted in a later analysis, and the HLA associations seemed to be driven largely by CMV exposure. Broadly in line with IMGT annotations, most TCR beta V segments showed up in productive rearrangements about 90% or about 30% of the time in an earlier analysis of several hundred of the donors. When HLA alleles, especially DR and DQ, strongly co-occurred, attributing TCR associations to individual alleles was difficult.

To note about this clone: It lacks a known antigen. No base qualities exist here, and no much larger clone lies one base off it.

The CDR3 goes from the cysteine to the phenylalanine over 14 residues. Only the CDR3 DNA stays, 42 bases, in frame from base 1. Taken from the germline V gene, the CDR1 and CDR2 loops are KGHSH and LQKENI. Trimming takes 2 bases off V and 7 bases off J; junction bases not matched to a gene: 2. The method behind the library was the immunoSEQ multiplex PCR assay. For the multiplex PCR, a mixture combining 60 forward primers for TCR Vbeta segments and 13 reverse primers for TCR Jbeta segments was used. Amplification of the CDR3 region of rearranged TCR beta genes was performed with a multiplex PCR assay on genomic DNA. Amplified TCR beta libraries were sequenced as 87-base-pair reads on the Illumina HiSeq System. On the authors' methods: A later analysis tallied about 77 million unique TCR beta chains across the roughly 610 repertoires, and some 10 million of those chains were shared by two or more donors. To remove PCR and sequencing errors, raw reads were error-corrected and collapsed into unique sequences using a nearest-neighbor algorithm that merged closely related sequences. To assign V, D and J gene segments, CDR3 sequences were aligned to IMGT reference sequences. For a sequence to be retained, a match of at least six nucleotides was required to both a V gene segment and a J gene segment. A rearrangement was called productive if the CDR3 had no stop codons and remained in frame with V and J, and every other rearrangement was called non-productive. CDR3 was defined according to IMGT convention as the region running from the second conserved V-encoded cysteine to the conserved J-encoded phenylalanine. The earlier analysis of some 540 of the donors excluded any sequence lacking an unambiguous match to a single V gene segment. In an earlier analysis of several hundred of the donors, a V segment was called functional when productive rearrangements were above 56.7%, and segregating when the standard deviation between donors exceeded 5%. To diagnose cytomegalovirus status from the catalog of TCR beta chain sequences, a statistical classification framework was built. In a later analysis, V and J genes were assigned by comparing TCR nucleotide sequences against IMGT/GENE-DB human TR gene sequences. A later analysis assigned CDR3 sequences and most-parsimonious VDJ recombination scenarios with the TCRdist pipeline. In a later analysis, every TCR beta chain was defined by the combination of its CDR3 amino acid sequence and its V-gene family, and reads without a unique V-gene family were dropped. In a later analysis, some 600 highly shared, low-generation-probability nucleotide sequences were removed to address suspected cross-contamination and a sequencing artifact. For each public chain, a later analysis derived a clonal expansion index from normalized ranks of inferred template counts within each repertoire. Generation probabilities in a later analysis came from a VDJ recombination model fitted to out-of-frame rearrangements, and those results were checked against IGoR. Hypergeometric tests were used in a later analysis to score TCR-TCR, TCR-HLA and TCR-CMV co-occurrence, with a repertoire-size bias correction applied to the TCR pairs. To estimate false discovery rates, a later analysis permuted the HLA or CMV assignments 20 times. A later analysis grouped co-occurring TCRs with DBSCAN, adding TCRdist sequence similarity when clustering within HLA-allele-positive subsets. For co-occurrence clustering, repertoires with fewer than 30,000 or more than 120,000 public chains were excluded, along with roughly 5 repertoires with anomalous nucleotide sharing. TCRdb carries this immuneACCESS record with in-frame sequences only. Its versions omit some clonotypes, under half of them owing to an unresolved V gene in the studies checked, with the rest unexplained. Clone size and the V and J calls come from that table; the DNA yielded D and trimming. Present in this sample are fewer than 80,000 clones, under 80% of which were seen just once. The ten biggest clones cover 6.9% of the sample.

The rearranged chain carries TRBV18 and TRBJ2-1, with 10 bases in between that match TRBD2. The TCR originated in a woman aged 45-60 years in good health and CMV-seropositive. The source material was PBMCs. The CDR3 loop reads CASSPSGGENEQFF. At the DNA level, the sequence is TGTGCCAGCTCACCAAGCGGGGGGGAGAATGAGCAGTTCTTC.